The 4 T cell receptor beta chains given below trace back to one sample, sequenced in a study of T-cell reconstitution after alpha-beta-depleted transplantation in children. Preparation of the TCRbeta library involved a method that used unique molecular identifiers. Each CDR3 protein is one row after TCRdb ran MiXCR on the PCR reads. The top ten clones hold about 10% of a sample with a few hundred thousand distinct CDR3 sequences, around 25% of them seen once. Sequencing used PBMCs, mostly from graft donor cells, obtained 180 days after TCRalphabeta/CD19-depleted stem cell transplant. These receptors originate from a male patient aged 10-17 years who had a stem cell transplant for acute lymphoblastic leukemia, so the T cells may come from the graft donor.

The chain couples TRBV29-1 to TRBJ2-7; TRBD2 agrees at 8 bases. Germline V lookup: CDR1 SQVTM, CDR2 ANQGSEA. V lost 5 bases, J lost 2 bases, and 5 bases stayed unmatched. The CDR3 has 13 amino acids. DNA for the CDR3: TGCAGCGTTTTTACTAGCGGCCCCTACGAGCAGTACTTC. It codes for CSVFTSGPYEQYF.

This clonotype occurred a few times. The rearrangement links TRBV9 to TRBJ1-3; D is perhaps TRBD1 (6 bases). Trimming removed 0 bases at V and 3 bases at J, with 7 bases between. This CDR3 contains 14 residues. Looked up from germline, CDR1 is SGDLS and CDR2 is YYNGEE. CDR3 DNA: TGTGCCAGCAGCGTAGCAGGGGTTGGAAACACCATATATTTT. Translated, it gives CASSVAGVGNTIYF.

V is TRBV7-9 and J is TRBJ2-5; TRBD1 aligns across 7 bases. V dropped 5 bases and J dropped 4; count of bases not matched to a gene: 7. Germline V gene data show CDR1 as SEHNR and CDR2 as FQNEAQ (reference sequence). The CDR3 is made up of 14 amino acids. The CDR3 sequence: CASSPRDRGETQYF. The CDR3, as DNA: TGTGCCAGCAGCCCCCGGGACAGAGGAGAGACCCAGTACTTC. The full variable domain, its missing parts supplied by reference TRBV7-9 and TRBJ2-5, is DTGVSQNPRHKITKRGQNVTFRCDPISEHNRLYWYRQTLGQGPEFLTYFQNEAQLEKSRLLSDRFSAERPKGSFSTLEIQRTEQGDSAMYLCASSPRDRGETQYFGPGTRLLVL.

This chain joins TRBV4-1 and TRBJ2-7; 9 nucleotides align to TRBD1. The germline V gene has CDR1 MGHRA and CDR2 YSYEKL. CDR3 size: 14 residues. Losses at the gene ends were 5 bases for V and 5 bases for J; bases not matched to a gene: 7. The CDR3 DNA reads as TGCGCCAGCAGCTCGGGACAGGGCAACCACGAGCAGTACTTC. It yields the protein CASSSGQGNHEQYF.